This T cell receptor beta chain was captured by sequencing in a study of OX40 agonist ivuxolimab in advanced cancers. Profiled with immunoSEQ multiplex PCR; TCRdb holds only in-frame clones, not every one. The data contain 70,000 or so clones, approximately 78% of them singletons. Germline CDR1 and CDR2: GTSNPN and SVGIG (reference sequence). V shed 4 bases and J shed 4 bases, with 14 bases lying between them. The CDR3 contains 13 residues. There are a few counts of this clone. Sample: CD4+ or CD8+ T cells sorted from blood, taken in a trial of the OX40 agonist ivuxolimab. The TCR sequence derives from an adult with an advanced solid tumor such as melanoma, head and neck, liver or kidney cancer. V is TRBV30 and J is TRBJ2-7; D unclear. CDR3 protein: CAWTSPGFYEQYF. Here the CDR3 DNA reads TGTGCCTGGACCAGTCCCGGCTTTTACGAGCAGTACTTC. The variable domain in full, with the rest retrieved from reference TRBV30 and TRBJ2-7, is SQTIHQWPATLVQPVGSPLSLECTVEGTSNPNLYWYRQAAGRGLQLLFYSVGIGQISSEVPQNLSASRPQDRQFILSSKKLLLSDSGFYLCAWTSPGFYEQYFGPGTRLTVT.